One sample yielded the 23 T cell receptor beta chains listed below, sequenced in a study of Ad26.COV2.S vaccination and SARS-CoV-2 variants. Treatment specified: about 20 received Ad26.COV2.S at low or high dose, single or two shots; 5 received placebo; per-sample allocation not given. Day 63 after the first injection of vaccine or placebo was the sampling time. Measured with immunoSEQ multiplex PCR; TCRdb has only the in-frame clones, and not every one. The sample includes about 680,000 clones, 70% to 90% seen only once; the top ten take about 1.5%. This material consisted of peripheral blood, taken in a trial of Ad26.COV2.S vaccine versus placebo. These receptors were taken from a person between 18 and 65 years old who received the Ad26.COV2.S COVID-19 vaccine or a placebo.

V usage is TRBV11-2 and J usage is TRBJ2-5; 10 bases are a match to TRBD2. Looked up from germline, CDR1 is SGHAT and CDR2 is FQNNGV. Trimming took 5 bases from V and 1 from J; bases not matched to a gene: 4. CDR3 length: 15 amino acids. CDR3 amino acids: CASSPGTSAQETQYF. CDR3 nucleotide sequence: TGTGCCAGCAGCCCAGGGACTAGCGCCCAAGAGACCCAGTACTTC.

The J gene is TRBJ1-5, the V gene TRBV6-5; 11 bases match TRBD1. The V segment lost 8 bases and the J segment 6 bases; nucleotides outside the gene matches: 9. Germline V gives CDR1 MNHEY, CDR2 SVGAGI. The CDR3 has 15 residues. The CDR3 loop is CASGRTGGAAQPQHF. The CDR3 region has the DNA TGTGCCAGCGGCCGGACAGGGGGCGCCGCTCAGCCCCAGCATTTT.

The CDR3 coding sequence is TGCGCCAGCAGCCAAGACGGGACTAGCTCAGATACGCAGTATTTT. Protein product: CASSQDGTSSDTQYF. The chain employs TRBV4-3 and TRBJ2-3, with 9 bases fitting TRBD2. The CDR3 consists of 15 residues. Germline CDR1 reads LGHNA; CDR2 reads YSLEER. V lost 0 bases and J lost 4; bases outside the gene matches: 2.

The CDR3 DNA reads as TGTGCTAGTGGGCTTGAAGGAGGTTCACCCCTCCACTTT. It codes for CASGLEGGSPLHF. This rearrangement joins TRBV12-5 to TRBJ1-6; D remains unclear. The V and J ends lost 6 bases and 9 bases respectively, with 12 bases between them. The CDR3 contains 13 residues. Germline loops: CDR1 LGHNT, CDR2 FRNRAP.

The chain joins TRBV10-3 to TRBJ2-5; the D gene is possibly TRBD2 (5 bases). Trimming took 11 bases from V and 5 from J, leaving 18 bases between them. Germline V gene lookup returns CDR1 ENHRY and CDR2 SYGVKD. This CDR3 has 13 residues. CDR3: CASSRAVDETQYF. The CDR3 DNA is TGTGCCTCCTCGAGAGCGGTGGATGAGACCCAGTACTTC.

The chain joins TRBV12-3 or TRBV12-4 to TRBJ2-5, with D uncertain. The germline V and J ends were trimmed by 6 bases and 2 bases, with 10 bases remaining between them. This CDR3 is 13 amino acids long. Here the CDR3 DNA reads TGTGCCAGCAGCCCCCTGGGGCAAGAGACCCAGTACTTC. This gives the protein CASSPLGQETQYF.

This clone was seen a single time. The CDR3 nucleotides read TGTGCCAGCAGTGTAGACAGGGGGTACGAGCAGTACTTC. This codes for CASSVDRGYEQYF. The gene calls are TRBV6-4 and TRBJ2-7; 9 bases match TRBD1. Germline V CDR1 and CDR2: MRHNA, SNTAGT. CDR3 size: 13 residues. V lost 4 bases and J lost 4; bases outside the gene matches: 2.

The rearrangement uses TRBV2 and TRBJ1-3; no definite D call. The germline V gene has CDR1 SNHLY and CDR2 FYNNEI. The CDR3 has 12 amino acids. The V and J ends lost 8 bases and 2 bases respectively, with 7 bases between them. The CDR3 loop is CASDKAGNTIYF. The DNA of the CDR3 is TGTGCCAGCGATAAGGCTGGAAACACCATATATTTT.

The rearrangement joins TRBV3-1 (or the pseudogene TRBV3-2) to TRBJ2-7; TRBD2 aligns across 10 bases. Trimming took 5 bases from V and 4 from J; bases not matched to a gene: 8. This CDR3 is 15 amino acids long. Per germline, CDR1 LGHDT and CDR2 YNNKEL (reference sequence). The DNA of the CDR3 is TGTGCCAGCAGCTACCCAGCGGGAGGGAGGTACGAGCAGTACTTC. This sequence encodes CASSYPAGGRYEQYF.

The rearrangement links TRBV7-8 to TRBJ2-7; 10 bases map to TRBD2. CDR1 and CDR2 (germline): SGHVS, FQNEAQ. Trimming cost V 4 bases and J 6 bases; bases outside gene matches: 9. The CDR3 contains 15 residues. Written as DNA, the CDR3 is TGTGCCAGCAGCTCCCGTTTAGCGGGAGGTGGCGAGCAGTACTTC. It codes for CASSSRLAGGGEQYF.

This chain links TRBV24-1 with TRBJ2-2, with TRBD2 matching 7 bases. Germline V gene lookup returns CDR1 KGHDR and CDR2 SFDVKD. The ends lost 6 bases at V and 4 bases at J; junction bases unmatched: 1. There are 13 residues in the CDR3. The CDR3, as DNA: TGTGCCACCAGTCGGGAGGTCACCGGGGAGCTGTTTTTT. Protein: CATSREVTGELFF.

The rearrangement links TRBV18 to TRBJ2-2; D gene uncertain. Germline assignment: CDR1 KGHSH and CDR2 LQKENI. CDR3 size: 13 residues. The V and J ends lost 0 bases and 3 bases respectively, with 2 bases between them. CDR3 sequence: CASSPPYTGELFF. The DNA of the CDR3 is TGTGCCAGCTCACCACCTTACACCGGGGAGCTGTTTTTT.

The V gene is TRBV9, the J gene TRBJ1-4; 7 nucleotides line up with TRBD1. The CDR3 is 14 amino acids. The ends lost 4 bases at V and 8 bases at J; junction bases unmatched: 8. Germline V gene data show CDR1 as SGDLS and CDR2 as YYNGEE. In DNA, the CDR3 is TGTGCCAGCAGCCAGGGGGGTATAGGGGAAAAACTGTTTTTT. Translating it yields CASSQGGIGEKLFF.

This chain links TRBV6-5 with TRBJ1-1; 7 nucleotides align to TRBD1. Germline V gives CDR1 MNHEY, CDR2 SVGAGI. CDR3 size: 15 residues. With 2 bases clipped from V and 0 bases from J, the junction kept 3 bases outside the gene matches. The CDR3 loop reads CASSYGTALNTEAFF. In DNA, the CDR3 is TGTGCCAGCAGTTACGGGACAGCCTTGAACACTGAAGCTTTCTTT.

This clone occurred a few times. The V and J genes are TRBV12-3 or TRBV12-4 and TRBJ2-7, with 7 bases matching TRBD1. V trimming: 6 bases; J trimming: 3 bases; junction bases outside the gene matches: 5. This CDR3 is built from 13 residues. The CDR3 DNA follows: TGTGCCAGCAGCAGACAGGGAGTCTACGAGCAGTACTTC. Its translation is CASSRQGVYEQYF.

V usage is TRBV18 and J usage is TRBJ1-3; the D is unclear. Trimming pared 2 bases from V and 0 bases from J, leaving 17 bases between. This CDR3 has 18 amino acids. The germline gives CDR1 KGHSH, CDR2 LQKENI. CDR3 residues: CASSPGRAGSPSGNTIYF. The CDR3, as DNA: TGTGCCAGCTCACCAGGGCGCGCAGGCTCACCCTCTGGAAACACCATATATTTT.

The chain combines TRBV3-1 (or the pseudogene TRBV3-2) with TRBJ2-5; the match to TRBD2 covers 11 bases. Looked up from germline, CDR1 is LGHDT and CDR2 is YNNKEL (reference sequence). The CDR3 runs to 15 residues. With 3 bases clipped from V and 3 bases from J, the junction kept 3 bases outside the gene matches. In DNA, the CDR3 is TGTGCCAGCAGCCATCCGGGACTAGCGGAAGAGACCCAGTACTTC. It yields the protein CASSHPGLAEETQYF.

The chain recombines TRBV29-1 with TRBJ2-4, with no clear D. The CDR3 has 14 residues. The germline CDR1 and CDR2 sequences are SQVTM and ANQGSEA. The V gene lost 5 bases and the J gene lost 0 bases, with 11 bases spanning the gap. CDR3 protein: CSVRPELAKNIQYF. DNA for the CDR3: TGCAGCGTTCGACCTGAACTAGCCAAAAACATTCAGTACTTC.

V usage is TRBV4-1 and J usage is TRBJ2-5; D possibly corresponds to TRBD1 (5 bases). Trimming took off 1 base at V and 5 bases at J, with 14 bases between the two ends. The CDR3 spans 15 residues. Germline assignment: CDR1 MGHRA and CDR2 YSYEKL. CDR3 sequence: CASSQVGQGRETQYF. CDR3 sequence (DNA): TGCGCCAGCAGCCAAGTAGGGCAGGGTCGGGAGACCCAGTACTTC.

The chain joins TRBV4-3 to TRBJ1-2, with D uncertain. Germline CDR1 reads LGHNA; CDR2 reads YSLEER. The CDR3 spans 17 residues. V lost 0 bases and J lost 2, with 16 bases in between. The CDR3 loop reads CASSQDPGSEANYGYTF. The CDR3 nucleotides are TGCGCCAGCAGCCAAGATCCCGGCTCGGAGGCAAACTATGGCTACACCTTC.

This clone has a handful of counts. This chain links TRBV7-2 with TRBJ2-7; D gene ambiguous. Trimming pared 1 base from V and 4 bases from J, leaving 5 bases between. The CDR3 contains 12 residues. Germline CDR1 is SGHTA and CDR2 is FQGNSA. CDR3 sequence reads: CASSLELYEQYF. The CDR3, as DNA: TGTGCCAGCAGCTTAGAGTTATACGAGCAGTACTTC. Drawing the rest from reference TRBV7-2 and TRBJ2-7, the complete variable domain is GAGVSQSPSNKVTEKGKDVELRCDPISGHTALYWYRQSLGQGLEFLIYFQGNSAPDKSGLPSDRFSAERTGGSVSTLTIQRTQQEDSAVYLCASSLELYEQYFGPGTRLTVT.

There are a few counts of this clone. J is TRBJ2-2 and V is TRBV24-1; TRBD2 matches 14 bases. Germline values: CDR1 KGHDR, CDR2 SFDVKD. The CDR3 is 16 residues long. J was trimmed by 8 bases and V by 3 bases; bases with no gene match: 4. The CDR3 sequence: CATSDPGLAGVGELFF. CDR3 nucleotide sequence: TGTGCCACCAGTGATCCGGGACTAGCGGGAGTTGGGGAGCTGTTTTTT.

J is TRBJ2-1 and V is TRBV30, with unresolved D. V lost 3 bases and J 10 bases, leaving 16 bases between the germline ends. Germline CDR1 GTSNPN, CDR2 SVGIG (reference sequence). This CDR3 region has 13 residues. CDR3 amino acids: CAWSLWRYGEQFF. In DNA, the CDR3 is TGTGCCTGGAGCCTTTGGCGGTACGGAGAGCAGTTCTTC.